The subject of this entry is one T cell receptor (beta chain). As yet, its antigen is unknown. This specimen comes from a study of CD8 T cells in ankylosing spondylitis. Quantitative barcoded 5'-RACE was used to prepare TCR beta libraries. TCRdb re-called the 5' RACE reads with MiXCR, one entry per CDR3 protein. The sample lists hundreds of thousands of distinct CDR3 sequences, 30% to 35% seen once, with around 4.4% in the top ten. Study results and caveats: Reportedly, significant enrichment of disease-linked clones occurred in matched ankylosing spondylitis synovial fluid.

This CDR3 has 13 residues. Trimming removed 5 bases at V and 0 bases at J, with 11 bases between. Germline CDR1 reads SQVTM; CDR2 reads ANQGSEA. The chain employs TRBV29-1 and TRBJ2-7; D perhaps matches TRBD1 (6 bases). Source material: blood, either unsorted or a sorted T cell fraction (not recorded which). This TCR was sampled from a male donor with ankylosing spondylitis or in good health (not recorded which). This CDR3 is CSVTRDNSYEQYF. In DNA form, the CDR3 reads TGCAGCGTTACCCGGGACAACTCCTACGAGCAGTACTTC.